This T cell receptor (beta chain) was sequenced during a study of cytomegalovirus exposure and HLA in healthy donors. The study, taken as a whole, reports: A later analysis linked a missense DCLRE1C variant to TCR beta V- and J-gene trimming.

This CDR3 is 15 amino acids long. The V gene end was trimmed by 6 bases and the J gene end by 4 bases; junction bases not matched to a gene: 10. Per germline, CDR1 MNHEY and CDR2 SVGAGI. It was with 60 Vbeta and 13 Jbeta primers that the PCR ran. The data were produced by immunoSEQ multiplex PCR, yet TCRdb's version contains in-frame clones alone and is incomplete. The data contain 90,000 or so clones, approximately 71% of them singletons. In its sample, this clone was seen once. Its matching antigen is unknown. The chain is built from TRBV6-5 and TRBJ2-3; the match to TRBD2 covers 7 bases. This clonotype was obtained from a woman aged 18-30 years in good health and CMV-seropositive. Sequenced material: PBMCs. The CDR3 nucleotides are TGTGCCAGCAGGTCACGACTAGCCGGGCCAGATACGCAGTATTTT. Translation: CASRSRLAGPDTQYF.